This T cell receptor beta chain was documented in a study of blood T cell repertoires in COVID-19. The CDR3 has 15 amino acids. V was pared by 5 bases and J by 9 bases, with 15 bases of the junction left unmatched. The V gene's germline CDR1 is SGHAT and CDR2 FQNNGV. Produced via immunoSEQ multiplex PCR; TCRdb's table is partial and in-frame only. The sample has about 160,000 clones, 82% seen once. The chain couples TRBV11-2 to TRBJ1-2; 7 bases align to TRBD1. Sequenced input: peripheral blood. This TCR was sampled from a woman between 40 and 50 years old with COVID-19, enrolled during active disease. The DNA for the CDR3 is TGTGCCAGCAGCCTCCGGCCTCAGGCAGGGGGTAGCTACACCTTC. The encoded protein is CASSLRPQAGGSYTF.